These 11 T cell receptor beta chains share one sample of origin, sequenced in a study of blood T cells in healthy people across ages. The authors ran a second PCR of 7 to 11 cycles using a sample-barcoded 5' primer and a J-beta primer mix. TCRdb ran MiXCR on the 5' RACE reads and lists one entry per CDR3 protein. The data show 500,000 to 700,000 distinct CDR3 sequences, about 30% seen once. Sample: blood. The source of these receptors is a woman of 80 years or more in good health.

The table lists this clonotype with many counts. The chain uses TRBV14 and TRBJ1-6; D is unresolved. CDR1 and CDR2 from the germline V gene are SGHDN and FVKESK. Trimming cost V 0 bases and J 15 bases, with 12 bases left between them. The CDR3 has 13 residues. The CDR3 DNA is TGTGCCAGCAGCCAAGAAGGGAGGGATCACCTCCACTTT. Translated, it gives CASSQEGRDHLHF.

The chain combines TRBV25-1 with TRBJ1-5, with 7 positions matching TRBD1. V lost 1 base to trimming and J lost 4 bases; unmatched junction nucleotides: 4. The germline V gene has CDR1 MGHDK and CDR2 SYGVNS. The CDR3 is made up of 15 amino acids. The CDR3 spells CASSESTGWNQPQHF. For the CDR3, the DNA is TGTGCCAGCAGTGAATCGACAGGGTGGAATCAGCCCCAGCATTTT.

This clonotype turned up a few times. This chain links TRBV6-5 with TRBJ1-1; TRBD1 might be the D (6 bases). V was clipped by 4 bases and J by 11 bases, with 23 bases between them. The CDR3 extends over 15 amino acids. Germline CDR1 reads MNHEY; CDR2 reads SVGAGI. The CDR3 region has the DNA TGTGCCAGCAGTTCAAACCTTAACAGCTTTAGGGGGGCTTTCTTT. This codes for CASSSNLNSFRGAFF.

The sample holds a few counts of this clonotype. With a much larger clone just one base away, this may be a read error. The chain has TRBV28 and TRBJ1-1, with D unclear. From germline, CDR1 is MDHEN and CDR2 SYDVKM. The CDR3 sequence is 15 residues long. The CDR3 DNA follows: TGTGCCGGCAGTCTTCCGGGTCAGCTGAACACTGAAGCTTTCTTT. Translated: CAGSLPGQLNTEAFF.

V usage is TRBV19 and J usage is TRBJ1-4, with TRBD1 matching 7 bases. The V segment lost 3 bases and the J segment 7 bases; nucleotides outside the gene matches: 5. Germline values: CDR1 LNHDA, CDR2 SQIVND (reference sequence). The CDR3 has 14 amino acids. This CDR3 reads CASSIKGAREKLFF. The DNA for the CDR3 is TGTGCCAGTAGTATTAAGGGGGCGCGTGAAAAACTGTTTTTT.

Concerning this clonotype itself: A junction boundary mismatches the germline segment, possibly from a read error. The chain is built from TRBV29-1 and TRBJ2-1; D uncertain. The V gene's germline CDR1 is SQVTM and CDR2 ANQGSEA. CDR3 size: 14 residues. The CDR3, as DNA: TGCAACGTTGAAGATGCCAGTGGCTACAATGAGCAGTTCTTC. This sequence encodes CNVEDASGYNEQFF.

This clonotype came up many times. The rearrangement links TRBV29-1 to TRBJ2-1; 8 nucleotides match TRBD2. V dropped 5 bases and J dropped 6; count of bases not matched to a gene: 3. The CDR3 extends over 12 amino acids. Germline CDR1 is SQVTM and CDR2 is ANQGSEA. The CDR3 coding sequence is TGCAGCGTTCGGGGGGGCCTCAATGAGCAGTTCTTC. Protein: CSVRGGLNEQFF.

This rearrangement joins TRBV4-2 to TRBJ2-4; 9 bases line up with TRBD1. V was pared by 0 bases and J by 7 bases, with 7 bases of the junction left unmatched. Germline V gives CDR1 LGHNA, CDR2 YNFKEQ. The CDR3 is made up of 16 amino acids. The CDR3 sequence: CASSQEKGTGQNIQYF. CDR3 coding DNA: TGTGCCAGCAGCCAAGAAAAGGGGACAGGGCAGAACATTCAGTACTTC.

In this sample, this clonotype turned up a few times. The rearrangement links TRBV12-3 or TRBV12-4 to TRBJ1-2; the D is unclear. V was trimmed by 3 bases and J by 2 bases, leaving 10 bases between them. The CDR3 is 14 amino acids. The CDR3 nucleotides read TGTGCCAGCAGTTTCAGAGGCGGAAACTATGGCTACACCTTC. Residues: CASSFRGGNYGYTF.

This clonotype came up a few times. V gene TRBV10-3 combines with J gene TRBJ1-6; 7 nucleotides align to TRBD1. Germline trimming cut 4 bases from V and 7 bases from J; bases unmatched to any gene: 4. The CDR3 is 14 residues long. Germline V gives CDR1 ENHRY, CDR2 SYGVKD. The CDR3 here is CAISGGDRNSPLHF. The CDR3 DNA is TGTGCCATCAGTGGCGGGGACAGAAATTCACCCCTCCACTTT.

This clonotype occurred a few times. This sequence may be a read error, since a much larger clone differs from it by one base. This sequence joins TRBV7-3 and TRBJ2-7; D perhaps matches TRBD2 (5 bases). The V end was cut by 1 base, the J end by 7 bases, with 17 bases between. The CDR3 spans 15 residues. Germline V gene lookup returns CDR1 SGHTA and CDR2 FQGTGA. CDR3 sequence (DNA): TGTGCCAGCAGCTTAAACCCCGCGGGCTACAATGAGCAGTACTTC. It translates to CASSLNPAGYNEQYF.